What follows is one T cell receptor beta chain and its context. Its antigen is unknown. The CDR3 has 16 amino acids. The V gene end was trimmed by 4 bases and the J gene end by 7 bases; junction bases not matched to a gene: 13. In germline, CDR1 is SNHLY, CDR2 FYNNEI. Attached unique molecular identifiers marked individual cDNA molecules. TCRdb reanalysed the 5' RACE reads using MiXCR and keeps one entry per CDR3 protein. The sample has tens of thousands of distinct CDR3 sequences; approximately 9.9% are singletons. The data originate from a study of early T cells in non-severe SARS-CoV-2 infection. Overall study context: Chains were unpaired, as sequencing was done on bulk RNA from unsorted whole blood. Study results and caveats: Matches to VDJdb favored anti-spike CD8 responses and missed private and CD4 specificities.

Sequencing input: whole blood. This receptor was identified in an adult who was a healthcare worker with PCR-confirmed SARS-CoV-2 infection or an uninfected control (not recorded which). V and J are TRBV2 and TRBJ2-5; TRBD1 matches 9 bases. The CDR3 DNA reads as TGTGCCAGCAGTGTAACAGGGGACAGGGTTTTTGGGACCCAGTACTTC. This translates into CASSVTGDRVFGTQYF.